These T cell receptor beta chains were read from a single sample in a study of T cell responses to AZD1222 COVID-19 vaccine. Clones were sequenced by immunoSEQ multiplex PCR, and TCRdb holds only the in-frame ones, with some missing. The table includes about 150,000 clones, 75% to 95% detected once. Sequencing used peripheral blood, obtained on day 0 of AZD1222 vaccination. These receptors were obtained from an adult in good health. CDR3s leave out the opening cysteine and the closing phenylalanine or tryptophan. A row's size may be missing; if present it is once, few, many or a size class.

size,J,V,CDR3
.,TRBJ1-2,TRBV21-1,ASGGPRKDGYT
.,TRBJ2-4,TRBV24-1,ATSERNVRTGHFQY
few,TRBJ1-2,TRBV6-2/TRBV6-3,ASSYLQGFGGYT
.,TRBJ1-5,TRBV28,ASRSGGAVQPQH
.,TRBJ2-1,TRBV5-3,ARSLTFGGSSYNEQF
.,TRBJ2-3,TRBV4-2,ASSQDLAASGGHHTDTQY
.,TRBJ2-7,TRBV11-3,ASSPSGLAGGYEQY
once,TRBJ1-1,TRBV5-4,ASSFTGADTEAF
.,TRBJ1-1,TRBV2,ASSGGAGRTEAF
.,TRBJ1-4,TRBV6-5,ASSYLGGSGEKLF
.,TRBJ1-5,TRBV21-1,ASSGWLTGINQPQH
.,TRBJ1-6,TRBV6-2/TRBV6-3,ASSTVRSSYNSPLH
.,TRBJ2-7,TRBV7-8,ASSLGTGASYEQY
.,TRBJ1-1,TRBV30,AWSVRGPLNTEAF
.,TRBJ1-5,TRBV9,ASSVEGASGQPQH
.,TRBJ2-5,TRBV24-1,ATSDRTPGGKETQY
.,TRBJ2-1,TRBV4-3,ASSSRLAGAGNEQF
.,TRBJ1-4,TRBV7-2,ASSPQGASEKLF
.,TRBJ2-1,TRBV14,ASSQVSGPYNEQF
.,TRBJ1-2,TRBV15,ATSRDLQGIQGYT
.,TRBJ2-1,TRBV5-1,ASSPDGNEQF
.,TRBJ2-2,TRBV9,ASSVELNTGELF
.,TRBJ1-4,TRBV5-4,ASSSVGEKLF
.,TRBJ2-7,TRBV7-3,ASSLAGGTYEQY
.,TRBJ2-1,TRBV7-3,ASSPLGAGGMDEQF
.,TRBJ1-1,TRBV24-1,ATSERDREAF
few,TRBJ2-2,TRBV6-4,ASRPGGGSGELF
.,TRBJ2-2,TRBV3-1/TRBV3-2,ASSLDRNTGELF
.,TRBJ2-3,TRBV7-8,ASSPLGAGADTQY
.,TRBJ2-3,TRBV24-1,ATSDLLGGTDTQY
.,TRBJ2-1,TRBV9,ASSLLAGASYNEQF
.,TRBJ2-1,TRBV6-2/TRBV6-3,ASSTRGSLSSYNEQF
once,TRBJ1-2,TRBV6-4,ASSDTPGQGPSNYGYT
.,TRBJ1-3,TRBV7-9,ASNPDRANTIY
.,TRBJ1-1,TRBV19,ASSIGNTEAF
.,TRBJ1-1,TRBV6-1,ASSEGRELNTEAF
.,TRBJ2-1,TRBV3-1/TRBV3-2,ASSHPRAGGRAYNEQF
.,TRBJ2-5,TRBV7-3,ASSLGPQFQETQY
once,TRBJ2-1,TRBV5-1,ASSLVLGLAYNEQF
.,TRBJ1-2,TRBV7-3,ASSPWAGQSRIYGYT
.,TRBJ1-1,TRBV28,ASSLSVGHFLNTEAF
few,TRBJ1-1,TRBV7-9,ASSSDRGLTEAF
.,TRBJ2-1,TRBV7-3,ASSLSPRGRSSYNEQF
.,TRBJ1-1,TRBV6-1,ASSEDRGGTEAF
.,TRBJ2-5,TRBV2,ASSEEETQY
.,TRBJ1-2,TRBV7-9,ASSSTADRGGYT
.,TRBJ1-1,TRBV6-2/TRBV6-3,ASSYSHTEAF
.,TRBJ1-4,TRBV19,ASSTEFGEKLF
.,TRBJ2-1,TRBV2,ASSTMIGVGQF
.,TRBJ2-5,TRBV7-9,ASSLGTSGIQETQY
.,TRBJ2-5,TRBV4-2,ASSQGIGGGIQETQY
.,TRBJ1-1,TRBV28,ASSLYQGPTMNTEAF
.,TRBJ1-2,TRBV6-5,ASSPNGQANYGYT
.,TRBJ2-1,TRBV24-1,ATSSSGRAYNEQF
.,TRBJ2-4,TRBV9,ASSVDGKNIQY